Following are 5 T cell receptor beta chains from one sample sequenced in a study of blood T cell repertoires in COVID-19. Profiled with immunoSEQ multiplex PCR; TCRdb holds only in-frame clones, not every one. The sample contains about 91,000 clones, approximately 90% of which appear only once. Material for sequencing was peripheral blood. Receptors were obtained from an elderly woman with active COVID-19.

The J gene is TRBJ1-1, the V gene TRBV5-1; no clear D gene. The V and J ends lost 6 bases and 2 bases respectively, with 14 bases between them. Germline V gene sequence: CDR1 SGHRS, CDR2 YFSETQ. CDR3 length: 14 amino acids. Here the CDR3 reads CASNPMAGNTEAFF. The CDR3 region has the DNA TGCGCCAGCAACCCCATGGCGGGTAACACTGAAGCTTTCTTT.

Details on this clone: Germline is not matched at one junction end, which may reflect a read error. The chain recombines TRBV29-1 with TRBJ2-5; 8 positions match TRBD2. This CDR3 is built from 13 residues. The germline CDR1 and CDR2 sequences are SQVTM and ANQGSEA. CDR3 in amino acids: CSVASAAGEAQYF. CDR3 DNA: TGCAGCGTTGCCTCCGCAGCGGGAGAGGCCCAGTACTTC.

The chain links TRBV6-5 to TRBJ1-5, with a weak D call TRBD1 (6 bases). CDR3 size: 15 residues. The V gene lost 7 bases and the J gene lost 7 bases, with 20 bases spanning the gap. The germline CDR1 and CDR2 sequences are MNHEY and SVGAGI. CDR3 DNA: TGTGCCAGCACCACGGACAGTTTCAGGGTCCAGCCCCAGCATTTT. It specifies CASTTDSFRVQPQHF.

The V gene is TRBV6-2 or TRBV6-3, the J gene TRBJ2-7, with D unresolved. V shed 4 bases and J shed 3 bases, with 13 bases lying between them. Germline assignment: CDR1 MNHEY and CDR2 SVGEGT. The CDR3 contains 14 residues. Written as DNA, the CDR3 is TGTGCCAGCAGTTTAGTAGGAGCCGTCTACGAGCAGTACTTC. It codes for CASSLVGAVYEQYF.

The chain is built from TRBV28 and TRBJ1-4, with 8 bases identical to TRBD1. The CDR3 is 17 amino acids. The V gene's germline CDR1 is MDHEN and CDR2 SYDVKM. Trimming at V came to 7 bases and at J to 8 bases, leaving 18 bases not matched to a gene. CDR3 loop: CASTLGQGAARGEKLFF. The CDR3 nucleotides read TGTGCCAGCACCTTAGGGCAGGGGGCAGCGAGAGGAGAAAAACTGTTTTTT.